These 22 T cell receptor beta chains came from one sample sequenced in a study of metastatic and nonmetastatic thyroid tumors. Treatment of any kind had been given to no patient before thyroid surgery. TCRdb reprocessed the PCR reads via MiXCR. The table has roughly 30,000 clones, roughly 21% seen once. Sample: blood. The origin of the receptors is a female donor with papillary thyroid cancer or a benign thyroid nodule (not recorded which). Some clones in this sample may be carry-over from other donors' samples.

The V and J genes are TRBV4-1 and TRBJ1-2; maybe TRBD1 (5 bases). The CDR3 has 14 residues. V was clipped by 8 bases and J by 8 bases, with 21 bases between them. The germline V gene encodes CDR1 MGHRA and CDR2 YSYEKL. The CDR3 DNA reads TGCGCCAGCCACAAATTATTGGGGGAGGAGGGCTACACCTTC. Protein sequence: CASHKLLGEEGYTF.

This clone was detected many times. V usage is TRBV18 and J usage is TRBJ2-7; TRBD1 matches at 7 bases. The CDR3 spans 15 residues. Trimming at V came to 2 bases and at J to 4 bases, leaving 8 bases not matched to a gene. Germline V gene lookup returns CDR1 KGHSH and CDR2 LQKENI. The DNA of the CDR3 is TGTGCCAGCTCACCATCAACAGGGGTTTTGTACGAGCAGTACTTC. This codes for CASSPSTGVLYEQYF.

The chain is built from TRBV28 and TRBJ1-1; TRBD1 agrees at 10 bases. V shed 5 bases, J shed 8 bases, and the junction held 8 bases outside the gene matches. The CDR3 runs 14 residues. The V gene's germline CDR1 is MDHEN and CDR2 SYDVKM. The CDR3 region is CASSRNRQGAEAFF. For the CDR3, the DNA is TGTGCCAGCAGTAGGAATCGACAGGGGGCAGAAGCTTTCTTT.

V is TRBV30 and J is TRBJ2-3, with TRBD1 matching over 8 bases. Trimming at V came to 4 bases and at J to 5 bases, leaving 2 bases not matched to a gene. Germline assignment: CDR1 GTSNPN and CDR2 SVGIG (reference sequence). The length of the CDR3 is 12 residues. The CDR3 coding sequence is TGTGCCTGGACCGGGACAGGAGATACGCAGTATTTT. Translated, it gives CAWTGTGDTQYF.

This clone has at least ten counts. This chain uses TRBV2 with TRBJ1-5; 9 bases fit TRBD1. J gave up 9 bases and V 5 bases, and 8 bases lay outside the gene matches. This CDR3 spans 14 amino acids. Germline CDR1 is SNHLY and CDR2 is FYNNEI. CDR3 region: CASSTGTGIAPQHF. The DNA of the CDR3 is TGTGCCAGCAGTACCGGGACAGGGATCGCGCCCCAGCATTTT.

In its sample, this clone was seen many times. The chain couples TRBV11-3 to TRBJ2-1; D unresolved. Germline CDR1 reads SGHNT; CDR2 reads YENEEA. Trimming stripped 0 bases from V and 6 bases from J, with 9 bases between. The CDR3 runs to 14 residues. DNA of the CDR3: TGTGCCAGCAGCTTAGATTTTATCGGCAATGAGCAGTTCTTC. This sequence encodes CASSLDFIGNEQFF.

This clone has more than one count but fewer than ten. The CDR3 DNA sequence: TGTGCCAGCAGTTACCATGGGAAGGTTGGCTACACCTTC. It translates to CASSYHGKVGYTF. The chain combines TRBV6-6 with TRBJ1-2; D not resolved. Trimming shortened V by 2 bases and J by 7 bases, and 11 bases separated the two germline ends. The CDR3 extends over 13 amino acids. Germline CDR1 and CDR2: MNHNY and SVGAGI (reference sequence).

The V call is TRBV6-6, the J call TRBJ2-1; maybe TRBD2 (7 bases). Germline CDR1 reads MNHNY; CDR2 reads SVGAGI (reference sequence). V was pared by 2 bases and J by 10 bases, with 18 bases between. The CDR3 runs to 15 residues. CDR3 sequence: CASSYDGGLAREQFF. CDR3 coding DNA: TGTGCCAGCAGTTACGACGGGGGGCTGGCGAGGGAGCAGTTCTTC.

At least ten counts were recorded for this clone. V and J are TRBV6-4 and TRBJ2-3; TRBD2 matches 8 bases. In germline, CDR1 is MRHNA, CDR2 SNTAGT. The V gene end was trimmed by 2 bases and the J gene end by 8 bases; junction bases not matched to a gene: 12. The CDR3 sequence is 16 residues long. The CDR3 DNA sequence: TGTGCCAGCAGTGACGGAGGGACTAGTGGTGGTGCTACGCAGTATTTT. Protein: CASSDGGTSGGATQYF.

This clone came up many times. A clone one base away is much larger, so this may be a read error. Without the conserved terminal phenylalanine or tryptophan, this CDR3 likely stems from a read error. The V and J genes are TRBV24-1 and TRBJ1-2; no clear D gene. The CDR3 is 13 amino acids. Germline V lookup: CDR1 KGHDR, CDR2 SFDVKD. The V end was cut by 7 bases, the J end by 0 bases, with 8 bases between. CDR3 sequence (DNA): TGTGCCACCAGCGCCGGGACTAACTATGGCTACACCCTC. Protein sequence: CATSAGTNYGYTL.

A few counts support this clone. The rearrangement links TRBV28 to TRBJ2-7; tentatively, D is TRBD1 (5 bases). The CDR3 has 15 amino acids. Trimming stripped 6 bases from V and 7 bases from J, with 22 bases between. The germline CDR1 and CDR2 sequences are MDHEN and SYDVKM. The CDR3 sequence is CASRDLGAAKGEQYF. DNA for the CDR3: TGTGCCAGCAGGGATCTTGGGGCAGCCAAGGGTGAGCAGTACTTC. The entire variable domain, with the rest obtained from reference TRBV28 and TRBJ2-7, is as follows: DVKVTQSSRYLVKRTGEKVFLECVQDMDHENMFWYRQDPGLGLRLIYFSYDVKMKEKGDIPEGYSVSREKKERFSLILESASTNQTSMYLCASRDLGAAKGEQYFGPGTRLTVT.

This clone was found many times. This chain joins TRBV5-1 and TRBJ2-1, with D maybe TRBD2 (5 bases). The germline V and J ends were trimmed by 0 bases and 9 bases, with 13 bases remaining between them. Per the germline V gene, CDR1 is SGHRS and CDR2 is YFSETQ. The CDR3 extends over 14 amino acids. This CDR3 is CASSLARGVGEQFF. The CDR3 DNA follows: TGCGCCAGCAGCTTGGCTCGGGGAGTGGGTGAGCAGTTCTTC.

This clone was picked up many times. DNA for the CDR3: TGTGCCAGCAGTCCCCGGGCCACGACAAATAACTATGGCTACACCTTC. Encoded protein: CASSPRATTNNYGYTF. The chain employs TRBV2 and TRBJ1-2; D not certain. The germline V gene has CDR1 SNHLY and CDR2 FYNNEI. The CDR3 extends over 16 amino acids. Deletions cut 5 bases from V and 1 base from J, with 17 bases between.

This clone has just a few counts. An end of the junction differs from the germline gene, which may be a read error. The V gene is TRBV6-2 or TRBV6-3, the J gene TRBJ1-5, with no clear D. Germline CDR1 and CDR2: MNHEY and SVGEGT. CDR3 length equals 15 residues. Here the CDR3 reads CASSYSFSSNQPQHF. CDR3 sequence (DNA): TGCGCCAGCAGTTACTCGTTCAGTAGCAATCAGCCCCAGCATTTT.

The sample holds a few counts of this clone. The chain combines TRBV6-1 with TRBJ1-6, with 7 nucleotides matching TRBD1. CDR1 is MNHNS, CDR2 SASEGT, per germline. This CDR3 is 15 amino acids long. Losses at the gene ends were 6 bases for V and 7 bases for J; bases not matched to a gene: 9. CDR3 sequence: CASRSLDRANSPLHF. CDR3 bases: TGTGCCAGCAGGTCCCTTGACAGGGCGAATTCACCCCTCCACTTT.

This clone was observed many times. The V call is TRBV20-1, the J call TRBJ2-7, with 7 nucleotides matching TRBD2. This CDR3 spans 11 amino acids. Germline CDR1 and CDR2: DFQATT and SNEGSKA (reference sequence). Trimming removed 5 bases from V and 4 bases from J; junction bases left unmatched: 2. CDR3: CSALGGYEQYF. Here the CDR3 DNA reads TGCAGTGCTCTGGGGGGGTACGAGCAGTACTTC.

The V call is TRBV4-1, the J call TRBJ2-7; no firm D call. V gave up 2 bases and J gave up 3 bases, with 8 bases separating them. Germline V gene sequence: CDR1 MGHRA, CDR2 YSYEKL. The CDR3 is 13 amino acids. In DNA form, the CDR3 reads TGCGCCAGCAGCCAAACCCCGGGCTACGAGCAGTACTTC. It yields the protein CASSQTPGYEQYF.

V usage is TRBV28 and J usage is TRBJ2-6, with a tentative D call TRBD1 (6 bases). Germline values: CDR1 MDHEN, CDR2 SYDVKM. The CDR3 runs to 15 residues. V was clipped by 5 bases and J by 2 bases, with 10 bases between them. This CDR3 reads CASSVAGAGANVLTF. The CDR3 region has the DNA TGTGCCAGCAGTGTCGCAGGGGCTGGGGCCAACGTCCTGACTTTC.

This clone has a count of ten or more. The chain carries TRBV18 and TRBJ2-1; D not resolved. CDR1 is KGHSH, CDR2 LQKENI, per germline. The CDR3 is 11 residues long. V was cut by 4 bases and J by 6 bases, with 4 bases left in between. The CDR3 DNA follows: TGTGCCAGCTCACGGTTCAATGAGCAGTTCTTC. Its translation: CASSRFNEQFF.

The table lists this clone with many counts. V is TRBV3-1 and J is TRBJ2-1; D uncertain. CDR3 length: 15 amino acids. The germline V gene encodes CDR1 LGHDT and CDR2 YNNKEL (reference sequence). V dropped 4 bases and J dropped 4 bases, with 14 bases sitting between them. CDR3 bases: TGTGCCAGCAGCCTGACCCTCCCACGGTACAATGAGCAGTTCTTC. Translation gives CASSLTLPRYNEQFF.

The chain uses TRBV6-1 and TRBJ1-2, with 8 bases fitting TRBD1. The germline V gene encodes CDR1 MNHNS and CDR2 SASEGT. Losses at the gene ends were 1 base for V and 11 bases for J; bases not matched to a gene: 18. This CDR3 is 17 amino acids long. Here the CDR3 reads CASSEDRTGLSSWTYTF. Here the CDR3 DNA reads TGTGCCAGCAGTGAAGACCGGACAGGGCTCTCCTCCTGGACTTACACCTTC.

This clone is judged medium-sized. The rearrangement joins TRBV28 to TRBJ2-5, with D perhaps TRBD2 (6 bases). This CDR3 is built from 15 residues. The V and J ends lost 11 bases and 4 bases respectively, with 23 bases between them. Germline-derived CDR1 and CDR2 are MDHEN and SYDVKM. Written as DNA, the CDR3 is TGTGCCGTAGCACCTCCCGGGGGTGGAGGAGAGACCCAGTACTTC. Amino acid sequence: CAVAPPGGGGETQYF.